These 25 T cell receptor beta chains were all obtained from the same sample, sequenced in a study of T cells in Graves' hyperthyroidism and ophthalmopathy. It was RNA transcripts that yielded the amplified TCR beta CDR3 regions. Carried out on the TCR CDR3, a first-round RT-PCR used the HTBI primer set. MiXCR, applied by TCRdb to the multiplex PCR reads, yields one record per CDR3 protein. The sample holds approximately 320,000 distinct CDR3 sequences; approximately 15% are singletons and the top ten take around a third. The specimen sequenced was blood. The receptors stem from a young man with Graves' hyperthyroidism.

This clonotype was recorded at least ten times. This chain joins TRBV29-1 and TRBJ2-1, with 7 bases identical to TRBD2. The CDR3 consists of 15 residues. V was clipped by 2 bases and J by 6 bases; unmatched bases: 10. Per the germline V gene, CDR1 is SQVTM and CDR2 is ANQGSEA. The CDR3 here is CSVELGRVRLNEQFF. CDR3 in DNA: TGCAGCGTTGAATTAGGGAGGGTACGGCTCAATGAGCAGTTCTTC.

This clonotype was seen at least ten times. The chain combines TRBV5-1 with TRBJ2-7; TRBD2 matches 7 bases. This CDR3 region has 14 residues. The V segment lost 8 bases and the J segment 0 bases; nucleotides outside the gene matches: 8. Germline CDR1 and CDR2: SGHRS and YFSETQ. For the CDR3, the DNA is TGCGCCAGTTCGACTAGCCCGAGCTCCTACGAGCAGTACTTC. Amino acids: CASSTSPSSYEQYF.

CDR3 bases: TGTGCCAGCAGCCCCGGGACTAGTGAGGCCGGGGAGCTGTTTTTT. Amino acids: CASSPGTSEAGELFF. The J gene is TRBJ2-2, the V gene TRBV3-1; 8 bases line up with TRBD2. V trimming: 4 bases; J trimming: 6 bases; junction bases outside the gene matches: 7. CDR1 and CDR2 from the germline V gene are LGHDT and YNNKEL (reference sequence). This CDR3 spans 15 amino acids. Combining the CDR3 with reference TRBV3-1 and TRBJ2-2 gives the whole variable domain DTAVSQTPKYLVTQMGNDKSIKCEQNLGHDTMYWYKQDSKKFLKIMFSYNNKELIINETVPNRFSPKSPDKAHLNLHINSLELGDSAVYFCASSPGTSEAGELFFGEGSRLTVL.

The table lists this clonotype with many counts. The chain couples TRBV11-3 to TRBJ2-1, with TRBD2 matching 7 bases. Per the germline V gene, CDR1 is SGHNT and CDR2 is YENEEA. Trimming cost V 0 bases and J 3 bases; bases outside gene matches: 2. The CDR3 consists of 15 residues. The CDR3 loop reads CASSLDGLDYNEQFF. The CDR3 nucleotides read TGTGCCAGCAGCTTAGATGGACTAGACTACAATGAGCAGTTCTTC.

This clonotype was detected many times. This rearrangement joins TRBV13 to TRBJ2-3, with 7 bases aligning to TRBD2. The CDR3 contains 14 residues. The germline gives CDR1 PRHDT, CDR2 FYEKMQ (reference sequence). V was pared by 4 bases and J by 5 bases, with 6 bases of the junction left unmatched. CDR3 loop: CASSSLGGRDTQYF. DNA for the CDR3: TGTGCCAGCAGCTCACTCGGCGGGAGAGATACGCAGTATTTT.

This clonotype was seen only once. The rearrangement uses TRBV29-1 and TRBJ2-1; 8 bases agree with TRBD1. Germline CDR1 SQVTM, CDR2 ANQGSEA. V dropped 4 bases and J dropped 2; count of bases not matched to a gene: 4. This CDR3 contains 14 residues. Here the CDR3 DNA reads TGCAGCGTTGGGACGGACAGGGCCTACAATGAGCAGTTCTTC. Translation: CSVGTDRAYNEQFF.

This clonotype was detected ten times or more. This rearrangement joins TRBV10-3 to TRBJ2-1; 11 nucleotides match TRBD2. CDR1 is ENHRY, CDR2 SYGVKD, per germline. J lost 5 bases, V lost 3 bases, and 12 bases had no gene match. The CDR3 sequence is 18 residues long. The CDR3 coding sequence is TGTGCCATCAGTGACCCCGACAGGGGACTAGCGGCTAACAATGAGCAGTTCTTC. Protein product: CAISDPDRGLAANNEQFF.

This clonotype was recorded a few times. V usage is TRBV4-1 and J usage is TRBJ2-1; unclear D gene. Trimming pared 0 bases from V and 4 bases from J, leaving 13 bases between. The germline gives CDR1 MGHRA, CDR2 YSYEKL. The CDR3 sequence is 16 residues long. The CDR3 nucleotides read TGCGCCAGCAGCCAAGAGGGGTTGGCGGAGTACAATGAGCAGTTCTTC. This gives the protein CASSQEGLAEYNEQFF.

At least ten counts were recorded for this clonotype. This chain joins TRBV11-2 and TRBJ2-5, with 7 bases identical to TRBD2. V lost 1 base and J lost 5; bases outside the gene matches: 10. Germline CDR1 SGHAT, CDR2 FQNNGV. CDR3 size: 16 residues. Here the CDR3 DNA reads TGTGCCAGCAGCTTAGTTGGGGGAGGGCCTGTGGAGACCCAGTACTTC. It yields the protein CASSLVGGGPVETQYF.

This clonotype was counted a few times. V gene TRBV9 combines with J gene TRBJ1-6, with a tentative D call TRBD1 (5 bases). The CDR3 is made up of 14 amino acids. Per the germline V gene, CDR1 is SGDLS and CDR2 is YYNGEE. Trimming took off 3 bases at V and 7 bases at J, with 11 bases between the two ends. CDR3 sequence reads: CASSEGSGNSPLHF. CDR3 DNA: TGTGCCAGCAGCGAGGGGTCTGGGAATTCACCCCTCCACTTT. Combining the CDR3 with reference TRBV9 and TRBJ1-6 gives the whole variable domain DSGVTQTPKHLITATGQRVTLRCSPRSGDLSVYWYQQSLDQGLQFLIQYYNGEERAKGNILERFSAQQFPDLHSELNLSSLELGDSALYFCASSEGSGNSPLHFGNGTRLTVT.

This clonotype was counted ten times or more. The genes are TRBV3-1 and TRBJ1-1; the match to TRBD1 covers 11 bases. CDR1 and CDR2 from the germline V gene are LGHDT and YNNKEL (reference sequence). The V segment lost 4 bases and the J segment 3 bases; nucleotides outside the gene matches: 13. The CDR3 totals 18 residues. Here the CDR3 DNA reads TGTGCCAGCAGCCCTACCCGGGACAGGGGGGATAAGGACACTGAAGCTTTCTTT. It yields the protein CASSPTRDRGDKDTEAFF.

The chain links TRBV14 to TRBJ1-1; no clear D. CDR1 is SGHDN, CDR2 FVKESK, per germline. The CDR3 loop spans 13 amino acids. Trimming removed 1 base from V and 10 bases from J, with 13 bases in between. This chain's CDR3 is CASSQVGGFGAFF. DNA for the CDR3: TGTGCCAGCAGCCAAGTGGGAGGGTTTGGAGCTTTCTTT.

Concerning this clonotype itself: One end of the junction fails to match germline, which may point to a read error. This chain connects TRBV5-1 to TRBJ1-2; 12 nucleotides agree with TRBD1. Germline-derived CDR1 and CDR2 are SGHRS and YFSETQ. The CDR3 has 12 amino acids. Here the CDR3 DNA reads TGCGCCAGCAGCGGGACAGGGGGCGGCTGCACCTTC. Translated, it gives CASSGTGGGCTF.

This clonotype was seen repeatedly, ten times or more. The chain is built from TRBV27 and TRBJ1-6; D not resolved. The CDR3 covers 13 residues. Trimming removed 4 bases at V and 10 bases at J, with 11 bases between. Germline CDR1 MNHEY, CDR2 SMNVEV (reference sequence). This CDR3 reads CASSWRRESPLHF. Written as DNA, the CDR3 is TGTGCCAGCAGTTGGAGGCGGGAATCACCCCTCCACTTT.

This clonotype showed up many times. The chain is built from TRBV7-3 and TRBJ2-1, with 7 bases matching TRBD2. This CDR3 contains 15 residues. V lost 3 bases to trimming and J lost 5 bases; unmatched junction nucleotides: 7. In germline, CDR1 is SGHTA, CDR2 FQGTGA. DNA for the CDR3: TGTGCCAGCAGCTTCTCGGCTAGCGGCCACAATGAGCAGTTCTTC. This translates into CASSFSASGHNEQFF.

Turning to this clonotype: A much more abundant neighbour one base away suggests this may be a read error. The chain employs TRBV27 and TRBJ2-1; TRBD2 agrees at 12 bases. The ends lost 3 bases at V and 8 bases at J; junction bases unmatched: 5. The CDR3 sequence is 15 residues long. CDR1 is MNHEY, CDR2 SMNVEV, per germline (reference sequence). The chain's CDR3 is CASSFPTSGGDEQFF. The CDR3 bases are TGTGCCAGCAGTTTCCCGACTAGCGGGGGAGATGAGCAGTTCTTC.

The chain uses TRBV7-9 and TRBJ2-1; 9 bases are a match to TRBD2. Trimming at V came to 5 bases and at J to 3 bases, leaving 5 bases not matched to a gene. The CDR3 contains 15 residues. CDR1 is SEHNR and CDR2 is FQNEAQ in the germline V gene (reference sequence). The CDR3 here is CASSPGLALYNEQFF. The CDR3 nucleotides read TGTGCCAGCAGCCCCGGACTAGCGCTCTACAATGAGCAGTTCTTC.

This clonotype was recorded at least ten times. The chain uses TRBV7-2 and TRBJ2-7, with 9 bases lining up with TRBD2. The trim removed 8 bases at V and 0 bases at J, leaving 5 bases unmatched. CDR3 size: 14 residues. Germline CDR1 SGHTA, CDR2 FQGNSA. The CDR3 is CASRISGSSYEQYF. The CDR3 region has the DNA TGTGCCAGCCGCATTAGCGGGAGCTCCTACGAGCAGTACTTC.

Many counts were recorded for this clonotype. The gene calls are TRBV27 and TRBJ1-1; 10 bases line up with TRBD1. The CDR3 contains 15 residues. Germline lookup yields CDR1 MNHEY and CDR2 SMNVEV (reference sequence). Germline trimming cut 0 bases from V and 11 bases from J; bases unmatched to any gene: 9. The CDR3: CASSLSRGTGAQAFF. In DNA, the CDR3 is TGTGCCAGCAGTTTATCAAGAGGGACAGGGGCGCAGGCTTTCTTT.

The rearrangement links TRBV10-3 to TRBJ2-7, with 8 bases aligning to TRBD2. Germline CDR1 and CDR2: ENHRY and SYGVKD. The V gene end was trimmed by 7 bases and the J gene end by 7 bases; junction bases not matched to a gene: 9. CDR3 length: 13 amino acids. The CDR3 DNA sequence: TGTGCCATCACTGCAGCGGGAGCTCAGGAGCAGTACTTC. The encoded protein is CAITAAGAQEQYF.

This clonotype was seen a few times. The chain uses TRBV3-1 and TRBJ2-3; 7 bases align to TRBD2. CDR1 and CDR2 (germline): LGHDT, YNNKEL (reference sequence). V gave up 0 bases and J gave up 2 bases; unmatched junction bases: 8. There are 17 residues in the CDR3. The CDR3 loop reads CASSQDRTSLSTDTQYF. The CDR3 nucleotides read TGTGCCAGCAGCCAAGATCGGACTAGTCTATCCACAGATACGCAGTATTTT.

This clonotype was counted at least ten times. The junction departs from the called germline gene at one end, perhaps through a read error. The chain has TRBV12-5 and TRBJ2-1, with TRBD2 as a possible D gene (7 bases). CDR1 is LGHNT, CDR2 FRNRAP, per germline. The length of the CDR3 is 12 residues. CDR3 region: CASSGDYSEQFF. CDR3 nucleotide sequence: TGTGCTAGCTCAGGGGACTACAGTGAGCAGTTCTTC. The full variable domain, rest sourced from reference TRBV12-5 and TRBJ2-1, is DARVTQTPRHKVTEMGQEVTMRCQPILGHNTVFWYRQTMMQGLELLAYFRNRAPLDDSGMPKDRFSAEMPDATLATLKIQPSEPRDSAVYFCASSGDYSEQFFGPGTRLTVL.

The chain couples TRBV24-1 to TRBJ2-2; tentatively, D is TRBD1 (5 bases). V was pared by 7 bases and J by 4 bases, with 12 bases between. The CDR3 is made up of 14 amino acids. CDR1 is KGHDR, CDR2 SFDVKD, per germline. As DNA, the CDR3 is TGTGCCACCAGCTCGACAGATTTCACCGGGGAGCTGTTTTTT. As protein: CATSSTDFTGELFF.

In this sample, this clonotype turned up many times. The chain joins TRBV6-1 to TRBJ2-5; a weak D match, TRBD1 (6 bases). Germline-derived CDR1 and CDR2 are MNHNS and SASEGT. The ends were cut back, 10 bases at V and 4 bases at J, with 25 bases in the middle. The CDR3 loop spans 16 amino acids. CDR3 residues: CATLTWLEGVVETQYF. In nucleotides, the CDR3 is TGTGCCACCCTAACCTGGTTAGAGGGGGTAGTAGAGACCCAGTACTTC.

At least ten counts were recorded for this clonotype. The chain carries TRBV7-6 and TRBJ2-5; D is unclear. This CDR3 region has 15 residues. Germline V CDR1 and CDR2: SGHVS, FNYEAQ. Deletions cut 7 bases from V and 4 bases from J, with 19 bases between. CDR3 in DNA: TGTGCCAGCACCCCTAAAGTGGCGGCTCCAGAGACCCAGTACTTC. Translating it yields CASTPKVAAPETQYF. Filled out from reference TRBV7-6 and TRBJ2-5, the complete variable domain reads GAGVSQSPRYKVTKRGQDVALRCDPISGHVSLYWYRQALGQGPEFLTYFNYEAQQDKSGLPNDRFSAERPEGSISTLTIQRTEQRDSAMYRCASTPKVAAPETQYFGPGTRLLVL.